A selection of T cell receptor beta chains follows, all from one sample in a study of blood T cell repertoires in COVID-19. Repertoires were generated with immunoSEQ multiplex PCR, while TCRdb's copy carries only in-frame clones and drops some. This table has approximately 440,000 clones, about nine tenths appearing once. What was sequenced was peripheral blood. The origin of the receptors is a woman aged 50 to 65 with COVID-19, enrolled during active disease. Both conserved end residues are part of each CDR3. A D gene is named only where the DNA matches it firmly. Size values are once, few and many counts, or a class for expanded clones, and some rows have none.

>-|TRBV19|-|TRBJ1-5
CASRGEGQPQHF
TGTGCCAGTCGGGGGGAGGGTCAGCCCCAGCATTTT
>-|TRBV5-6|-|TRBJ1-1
CASSPFGGGGNTEAFF
TGTGCCAGCAGCCCCTTTGGTGGGGGGGGGAACACTGAAGCTTTCTTT
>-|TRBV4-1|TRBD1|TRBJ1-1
CASSQVWTGGTTEAFF
TGCGCCAGCAGCCAAGTCTGGACAGGGGGCACGACTGAAGCTTTCTTT
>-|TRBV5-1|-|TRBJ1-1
CASSFFGTSTEAFF
TGCGCCAGCAGCTTCTTTGGGACTTCCACTGAAGCTTTCTTT
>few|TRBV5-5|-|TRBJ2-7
CASSWAGRHEQYF
TGTGCCAGCAGCTGGGCAGGGCGCCACGAGCAGTACTTC
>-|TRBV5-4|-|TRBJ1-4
CASSPVRAAGTTNEKLFF
TGTGCCAGCAGCCCCGTCAGGGCGGCAGGGACTACTAATGAAAAACTGTTTTTT
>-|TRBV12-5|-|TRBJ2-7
CASGQRAAGNEQYF
TGTGCTAGTGGTCAACGTGCTGCGGGGAACGAGCAGTACTTC
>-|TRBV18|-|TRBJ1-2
CASSPPAGHGYTF
TGTGCCAGCTCACCACCCGCAGGGCATGGCTACACCTTC
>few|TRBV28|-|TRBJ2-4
CASSSYSREENIQYF
TGTGCCAGCAGTTCCTACAGCCGTGAAGAAAACATTCAGTACTTC
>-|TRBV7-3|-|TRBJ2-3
CASSLGTSRFGDTQYF
TGTGCCAGCAGCTTAGGTACTAGCCGTTTCGGTGATACGCAGTATTTT
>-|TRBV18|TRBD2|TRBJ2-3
CASSRTSGGQDTQYF
TGTGCCAGCTCCCGGACTAGCGGGGGGCAAGATACGCAGTATTTT
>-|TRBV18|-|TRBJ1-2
CASSREGSNYGYTF
TGTGCCAGCTCGCGGGAAGGGTCTAACTATGGCTACACCTTC
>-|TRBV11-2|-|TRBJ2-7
CASSLDLSQAIKQYF
TGTGCCAGCAGCTTAGATCTGTCGCAGGCTATCAAGCAGTACTTC
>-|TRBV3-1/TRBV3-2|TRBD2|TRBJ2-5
CASSPLAGGSTQYF
TGTGCCAGCAGCCCTCTAGCGGGGGGATCCACCCAGTACTTC
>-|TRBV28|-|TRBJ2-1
CASSFTGEVPSYNEQFF
TGTGCCAGCAGTTTCACAGGTGAAGTCCCCTCTTACAATGAGCAGTTCTTC
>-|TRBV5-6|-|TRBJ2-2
CASSFGQPTGELFF
TGTGCCAGCAGCTTCGGACAGCCCACCGGGGAGCTGTTTTTT
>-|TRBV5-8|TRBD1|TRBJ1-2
CASPPRGGYTF
TGTGCCAGCCCTCCCAGGGGGGGCTACACCTTC
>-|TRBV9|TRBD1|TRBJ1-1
CASSPGTGLRTEAFF
TGTGCCAGCAGCCCAGGGACAGGGTTACGCACTGAAGCTTTCTTT
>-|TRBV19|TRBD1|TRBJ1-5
CASSIVGTGRLNQPQHF
TGTGCCAGTAGTATCGTCGGGACAGGCCGATTGAATCAGCCCCAGCATTTT
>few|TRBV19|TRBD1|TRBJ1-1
CAADPGQGATEAFF
TGTGCCGCGGACCCGGGACAGGGTGCCACTGAAGCTTTCTTT
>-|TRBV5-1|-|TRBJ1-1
CASSEYRDTWGTEAFF
TGCGCCAGCAGTGAATACCGGGACACATGGGGGACTGAAGCTTTCTTT
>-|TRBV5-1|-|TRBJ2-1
CASSFRDSAVNEQFF
TGCGCCAGCAGCTTCAGAGACTCTGCGGTTAATGAGCAGTTCTTC
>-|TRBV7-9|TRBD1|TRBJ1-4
CASSSTGGGDEKLFF
TGTGCCAGCAGCTCGACAGGGGGTGGGGATGAAAAACTGTTTTTT
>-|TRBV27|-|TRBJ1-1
CATLSGTFTEAFF
TGTGCCACCCTATCCGGGACTTTCACTGAAGCTTTCTTT
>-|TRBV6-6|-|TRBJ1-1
CASSYSTALRAEAFF
TGTGCCAGCAGTTACTCGACGGCCTTGAGGGCTGAAGCTTTCTTT
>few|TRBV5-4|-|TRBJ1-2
CASSLGGRQEGYTF
TGTGCCAGCAGCTTGGGGGGCAGGCAGGAAGGCTACACCTTC